The present T cell receptor (beta chain) was sequenced within a study of control samples from healthy donors and cancer patients. The CDR3 totals 15 residues. Trimming pared 3 bases from V and 6 bases from J, leaving 18 bases between. Germline loops: CDR1 SGHDT, CDR2 YYEEEE. The data were produced by immunoSEQ multiplex PCR, yet TCRdb's version contains in-frame clones alone and is incomplete. The sample contains under 75,000 clones, roughly 85% of which appear only once. The V and J genes are TRBV5-6 and TRBJ1-1; weak D call: TRBD1 (5 bases). The receptor comes from a man in his forties or fifties in good health. The source material was blood. The CDR3: CASSWGGGDDPEAFF. The CDR3 DNA reads TGTGCCAGCAGCTGGGGTGGGGGAGACGACCCTGAAGCTTTCTTT.